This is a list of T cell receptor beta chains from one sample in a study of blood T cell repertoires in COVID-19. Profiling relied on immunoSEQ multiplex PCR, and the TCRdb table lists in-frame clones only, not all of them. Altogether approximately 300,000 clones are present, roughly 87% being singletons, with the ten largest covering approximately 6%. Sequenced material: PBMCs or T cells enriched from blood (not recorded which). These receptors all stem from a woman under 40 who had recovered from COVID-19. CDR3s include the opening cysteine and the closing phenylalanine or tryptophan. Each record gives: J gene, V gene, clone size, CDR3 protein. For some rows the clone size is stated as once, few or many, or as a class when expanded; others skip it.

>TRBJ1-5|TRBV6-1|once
CASSEARQGFHQPQHF
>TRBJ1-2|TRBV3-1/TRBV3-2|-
CASSQSDRGHGYTF
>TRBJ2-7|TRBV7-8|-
CASSFGGFEQYF
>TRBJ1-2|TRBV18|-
CASSRKEGYGYTF
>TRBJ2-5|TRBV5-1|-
CASSPGQGHETQYF
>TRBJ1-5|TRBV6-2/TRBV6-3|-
CASSPPSFGGLDRSNQPQHF
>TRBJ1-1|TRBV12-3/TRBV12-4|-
CASRGTEAFF
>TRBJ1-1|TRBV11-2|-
CASSLVRRGNPEAFF
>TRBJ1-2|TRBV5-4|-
CASSFGYGYTF
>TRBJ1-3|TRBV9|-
CASSDAVGGSGNTIYF
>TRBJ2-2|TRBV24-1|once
CATSENRDKNTGELFF
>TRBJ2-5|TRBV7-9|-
CASSLRGGASIIKETQYF
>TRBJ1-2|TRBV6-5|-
CASSYRETDGYTF
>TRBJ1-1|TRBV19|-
CASSTRQLNTEAFF
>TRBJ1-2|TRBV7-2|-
CASSLPGQGASGYTF
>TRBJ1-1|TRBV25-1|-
CASSEPRALGDTEAFF
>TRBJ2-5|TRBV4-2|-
CASSQEGVRGTSETQYF
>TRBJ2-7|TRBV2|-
CASSGGPGQGNEQYF
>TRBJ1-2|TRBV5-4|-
CASSSDRNVGYTF
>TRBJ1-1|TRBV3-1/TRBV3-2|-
CASSRTGGGTEAFF
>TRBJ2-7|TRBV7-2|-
CASSLTAGSYEQYF
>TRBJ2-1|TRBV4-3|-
CASSQDGGGPPYNEQFF
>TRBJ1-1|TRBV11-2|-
CASSIDRHTEAFF
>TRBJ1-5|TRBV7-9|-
CASSVGTASNQPQHF
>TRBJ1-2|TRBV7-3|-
CASSLSTKLNYGYTF
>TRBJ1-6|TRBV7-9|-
CASSLGGQGTSPLHF
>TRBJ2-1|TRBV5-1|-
CASSPDSSSYNEQFF
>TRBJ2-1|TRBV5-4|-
CASSLKAGGYNEQFF
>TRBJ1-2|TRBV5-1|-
CASSVGTGGNTF
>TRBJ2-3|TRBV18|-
CASSPPGDKVFADTQYF
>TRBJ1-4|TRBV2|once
CAVPGGQANEKLFF